Presented here are 13 T cell receptor beta chains from one specimen sequenced in a study of blood T cells in healthy people across ages. Combining a sample-barcoded 5' primer with a J-beta primer mix, a second PCR ran for 7 to 11 cycles. Using its own MiXCR run on the 5' RACE reads, TCRdb lists one record per CDR3 protein. The table records under 1,100,000 distinct CDR3 sequences, 20% to 25% of them present only once. Separately, the same data were catalogued under a study of T cells of mothers and their children.

The sequenced sample consisted of blood. The receptors were sampled from a girl aged 2 to 10 in good health.

This clonotype came up many times. V gene TRBV4-3 combines with J gene TRBJ2-7, with D perhaps TRBD2 (6 bases). There are 15 residues in the CDR3. Germline lookup yields CDR1 LGHNA and CDR2 YSLEER. V lost 6 bases to trimming and J lost 3 bases, with 18 bases between them. The CDR3 coding sequence is TGCGCCAGCAGTTACCTCGGGACTGGTCTCTACGAGCAGTACTTC. This gives the protein CASSYLGTGLYEQYF.

This chain links TRBV29-1 with TRBJ2-1; TRBD2 might be the D (6 bases). CDR3 length: 15 amino acids. Trimming cost V 2 bases and J 8 bases, with 19 bases left between them. Germline V lookup: CDR1 SQVTM, CDR2 ANQGSEA. The CDR3: CSVEYVGGEEYEQFF. CDR3 sequence (DNA): TGCAGCGTTGAATATGTTGGCGGGGAGGAATATGAGCAGTTCTTC.

The chain links TRBV6-2 or TRBV6-3 to TRBJ2-2; D may be TRBD1 or TRBD2 (5 bases each). CDR3 length: 19 residues. With 6 bases removed from V and 4 bases from J, the gap between germline ends came to 27 bases. CDR1 is MNHEY, CDR2 SVGEGT, per germline. The CDR3 region is CASSGTGAGWYIGTGELFF. CDR3 coding DNA: TGTGCCAGCAGCGGAACCGGGGCAGGGTGGTACATCGGCACCGGGGAGCTGTTTTTT.

This clonotype was counted only a few times. The chain is built from TRBV20-1 and TRBJ2-4, with 10 bases matching TRBD2. Germline V gene sequence: CDR1 DFQATT, CDR2 SNEGSKA (reference sequence). The CDR3 extends over 19 amino acids. V lost 3 bases, J lost 0 bases, and 14 bases stayed unmatched. The CDR3 region is CSASRAGLAVILAKNIQYF. The CDR3 nucleotides read TGCAGTGCTAGTAGGGCCGGACTAGCGGTAATACTAGCCAAAAACATTCAGTACTTC.

The chain links TRBV7-2 to TRBJ2-1, with D tentatively TRBD2 (5 bases). The CDR3 covers 15 residues. The germline V and J ends were trimmed by 5 bases and 1 base, with 12 bases remaining between them. Germline CDR1 is SGHTA and CDR2 is FQGNSA. CDR3 in DNA: TGTGCCAGCAGCCCCGAGGGTTTTTCCTACAATGAGCAGTTCTTC. It encodes CASSPEGFSYNEQFF.

The V gene is TRBV6-2 or TRBV6-3, the J gene TRBJ2-7; the D gene is possibly TRBD1 (5 bases). Germline assignment: CDR1 MNHEY and CDR2 SVGEGT. Trimming stripped 7 bases from V and 1 base from J, with 11 bases between. CDR3 size: 13 residues. The CDR3 nucleotides are TGTGCCAGCAAGGTAACAGGTTCCTACGAGCAGTACTTC. Translating gives CASKVTGSYEQYF.

The table lists this clonotype with a few counts. The rearrangement uses TRBV2 and TRBJ2-2; D remains unclear. The V end lost 6 bases, the J end lost 4 bases, and 15 bases lay between the germline ends. The CDR3 extends over 15 amino acids. Germline CDR1 is SNHLY and CDR2 is FYNNEI. The CDR3 here is CASSPIMGLTGELFF. CDR3 coding DNA: TGTGCCAGCAGCCCCATTATGGGCCTCACCGGGGAGCTGTTTTTT.

Comments on this clonotype: Likely a read error: the CDR3 ends without its conserved phenylalanine or tryptophan. The rearrangement links TRBV28 to TRBJ2-3; TRBD1 aligns across 10 bases. With 7 bases clipped from V and 2 bases from J, the junction kept 6 bases outside the gene matches. In germline, CDR1 is MDHEN, CDR2 SYDVKM. The CDR3 is 15 residues long. CDR3 in amino acids: CASNRDRGDTDTQYV. The CDR3 region has the DNA TGTGCCAGCAACCGGGACAGGGGAGACACAGATACGCAGTATGTT.

V is TRBV6-6 and J is TRBJ2-7, with D possibly TRBD1 on 6 matching bases. Germline loops: CDR1 MNHNY, CDR2 SVGAGI (reference sequence). The germline V and J ends were trimmed by 5 bases and 3 bases, with 17 bases remaining between them. The CDR3 contains 15 residues. CDR3 sequence: CASSPRDIQDYEQYF. The CDR3 nucleotides are TGTGCCAGCAGTCCCCGGGACATCCAAGACTACGAGCAGTACTTC.

This clonotype was counted between two and nine times. The rearrangement uses TRBV4-3 and TRBJ1-2; possibly TRBD1 for D (5 bases). The CDR3 runs to 13 residues. Germline V gene lookup returns CDR1 LGHNA and CDR2 YSLEER. Trimming took off 0 bases at V and 13 bases at J, with 15 bases between the two ends. The CDR3 sequence: CASSQDQGARGTF. In DNA form, the CDR3 reads TGCGCCAGCAGCCAAGATCAAGGGGCCAGAGGCACCTTC.

The genes are TRBV3-1 and TRBJ1-1; D remains unclear. The CDR3 spans 14 residues. Germline lookup yields CDR1 LGHDT and CDR2 YNNKEL (reference sequence). V was clipped by 4 bases and J by 2 bases, with 11 bases between them. In DNA form, the CDR3 reads TGTGCCAGCAGCCCCGGACGCAGAAACACTGAAGCTTTCTTT. Amino acids: CASSPGRRNTEAFF.

This clonotype was counted a few times. The genes are TRBV3-1 and TRBJ2-5; TRBD2 matches 7 bases. Looked up from germline, CDR1 is LGHDT and CDR2 is YNNKEL (reference sequence). V trimming: 0 bases; J trimming: 5 bases; junction bases outside the gene matches: 15. The CDR3 sequence is 18 residues long. CDR3 in amino acids: CASSQEGRAGPQRETQYF. The CDR3 DNA reads TGTGCCAGCAGCCAAGAGGGGAGAGCGGGACCCCAAAGGGAGACCCAGTACTTC.

This chain uses TRBV4-2 with TRBJ2-3, with D tentatively TRBD2 (5 bases). V shed 7 bases and J shed 2 bases, with 13 bases lying between them. This CDR3 contains 14 residues. Looked up from germline, CDR1 is LGHNA and CDR2 is YNFKEQ. CDR3 in DNA: TGTGCCAGCAACGTACCCGGGGACACAGATACGCAGTATTTT. It yields the protein CASNVPGDTDTQYF.